A single sample gave rise to the 6 T cell receptor beta chains below, sequenced in a study of blood T cells in healthy people across ages. A sample-barcoded 5' primer and a J-beta primer mix were used in a second PCR of roughly 7 to 11 cycles. TCRdb reprocessed the 5' RACE reads with MiXCR, giving one entry per CDR3 protein. The profile shows some 750,000 distinct CDR3 sequences, over 20% of them singletons. The specimen was blood. The receptor source for this set is a man aged 70-80 years in good health.

This clonotype turned up a few times. The chain links TRBV7-8 to TRBJ2-1; D remains unclear. The V and J ends lost 4 bases and 7 bases respectively, with 23 bases between them. CDR1 and CDR2 from the germline V gene are SGHVS and FQNEAQ. The CDR3 spans 17 residues. The CDR3 here is CASSSTTGRASGNEQFF. The CDR3 coding sequence is TGTGCCAGCAGCTCCACGACGGGCCGAGCATCTGGGAATGAGCAGTTCTTC.

This chain joins TRBV6-6 and TRBJ1-2; 9 bases line up with TRBD1. Germline V gene sequence: CDR1 MNHNY, CDR2 SVGAGI (reference sequence). The trim removed 4 bases at V and 6 bases at J, leaving 3 bases unmatched. CDR3 length equals 13 residues. The CDR3 is CASSSQGAHGYTF. Here the CDR3 DNA reads TGTGCCAGCAGTTCACAGGGGGCGCATGGCTACACCTTC.

This chain connects TRBV15 to TRBJ1-1; no clear D gene. There are 13 residues in the CDR3. With 0 bases removed from V and 1 base from J, the gap between germline ends came to 3 bases. The germline V gene has CDR1 LNHNV and CDR2 YYDKDF (reference sequence). CDR3 bases: TGTGCCACCAGCAGAGATGGGAACACTGAAGCTTTCTTT. Translation: CATSRDGNTEAFF.

This clonotype was observed a few times. The chain joins TRBV5-1 to TRBJ1-1; D possibly corresponds to TRBD1 (6 bases). The CDR3 is made up of 15 amino acids. Germline V lookup: CDR1 SGHRS, CDR2 YFSETQ. V shed 1 base and J shed 5 bases, with 15 bases lying between them. CDR3 sequence (DNA): TGCGCCAGCAGCTTGTTGGGGGGCGCAGAAACTGAAGCTTTCTTT. This encodes CASSLLGGAETEAFF. Full variable domain (outside the CDR3, taken from reference TRBV5-1 and TRBJ1-1): KAGVTQTPRYLIKTRGQQVTLSCSPISGHRSVSWYQQTPGQGLQFLFEYFSETQRNKGNFPGRFSGRQFSNSRSEMNVSTLELGDSALYLCASSLLGGAETEAFFGQGTRLTVV.

This clonotype was detected a few times. The junction shows a germline mismatch at one end, possibly a read error. The chain combines TRBV5-1 with TRBJ2-7, with TRBD2 matching over 9 bases. The CDR3 contains 19 residues. Germline V lookup: CDR1 SGHRS, CDR2 YFSETQ. As DNA, the CDR3 is TGCGCCAGCAGCTTGCTTCGACTAGCGGTTCTCACAACCCCCTACGAGCAGCACTTC. The encoded protein is CASSLLRLAVLTTPYEQHF.

The V call is TRBV20-1, the J call TRBJ2-1, with 12 bases matching TRBD2. This CDR3 comprises 13 residues. Germline CDR1 DFQATT, CDR2 SNEGSKA (reference sequence). The junction had 5 bases not matched to a gene; V was cut back by 6 bases and J by 8 bases. CDR3 DNA: TGCAGTGCCAGGACTAGCGGGACCTATGAGCAGTTCTTC. Translating it yields CSARTSGTYEQFF.